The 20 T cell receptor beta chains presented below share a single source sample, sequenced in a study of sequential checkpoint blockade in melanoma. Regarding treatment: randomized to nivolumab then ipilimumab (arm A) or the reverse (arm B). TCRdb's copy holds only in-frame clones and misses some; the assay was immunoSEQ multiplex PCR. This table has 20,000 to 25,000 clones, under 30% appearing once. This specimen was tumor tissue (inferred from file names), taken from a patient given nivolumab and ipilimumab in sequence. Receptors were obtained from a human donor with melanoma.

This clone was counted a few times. CDR3 region: CASSHSLTGGDEQFF. CDR3 DNA: TGTGCCAGCAGCCATTCCCTAACGGGGGGCGATGAGCAGTTCTTC. This sequence joins TRBV7-5 and TRBJ2-1; the table's D call TRBD2 went unverified against the DNA. TRBV7-5 constitutes a pseudogene. The CDR3 totals 15 residues.

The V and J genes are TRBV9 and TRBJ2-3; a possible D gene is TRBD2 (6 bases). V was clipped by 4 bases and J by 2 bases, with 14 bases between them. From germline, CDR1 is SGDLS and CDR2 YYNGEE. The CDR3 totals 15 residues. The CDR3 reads CASSPRTGDTDTQYF. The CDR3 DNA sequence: TGTGCCAGCAGCCCCCGGACGGGGGACACAGATACGCAGTATTTT.

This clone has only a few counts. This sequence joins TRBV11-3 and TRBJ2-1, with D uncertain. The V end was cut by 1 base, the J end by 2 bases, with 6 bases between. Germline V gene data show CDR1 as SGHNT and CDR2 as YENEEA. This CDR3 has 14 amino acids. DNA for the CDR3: TGTGCCAGCAGCTTAGGGAGTACCTACAATGAGCAGTTCTTC. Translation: CASSLGSTYNEQFF.

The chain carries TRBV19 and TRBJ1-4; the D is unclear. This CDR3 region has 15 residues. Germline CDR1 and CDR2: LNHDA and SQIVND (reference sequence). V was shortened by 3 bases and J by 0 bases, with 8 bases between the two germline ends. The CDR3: CASSISRATNEKLFF. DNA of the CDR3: TGTGCCAGTAGTATTAGCCGAGCAACTAATGAAAAACTGTTTTTT. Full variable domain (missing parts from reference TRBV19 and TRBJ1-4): DGGITQSPKYLFRKEGQNVTLSCEQNLNHDAMYWYRQDPGQGLRLIYYSQIVNDFQKGDIAEGYSVSREKKESFPLTVTSAQKNPTAFYLCASSISRATNEKLFFGSGTQLSVL.

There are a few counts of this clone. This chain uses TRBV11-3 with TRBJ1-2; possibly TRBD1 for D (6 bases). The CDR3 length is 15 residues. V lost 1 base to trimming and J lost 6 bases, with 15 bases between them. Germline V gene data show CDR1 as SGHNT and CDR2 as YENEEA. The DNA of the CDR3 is TGTGCCAGCAGCTTAGTCGAGGGGGGGCAGAATGGCTACACCTTC. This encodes CASSLVEGGQNGYTF.

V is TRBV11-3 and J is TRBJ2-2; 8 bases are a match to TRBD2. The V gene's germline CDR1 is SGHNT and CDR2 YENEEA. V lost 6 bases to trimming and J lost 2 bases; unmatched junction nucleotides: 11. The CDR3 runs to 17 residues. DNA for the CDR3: TGTGCCAGCAGTCGTCTCTTTCTAGCGGGCAACACCGGGGAGCTGTTTTTT. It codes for CASSRLFLAGNTGELFF.

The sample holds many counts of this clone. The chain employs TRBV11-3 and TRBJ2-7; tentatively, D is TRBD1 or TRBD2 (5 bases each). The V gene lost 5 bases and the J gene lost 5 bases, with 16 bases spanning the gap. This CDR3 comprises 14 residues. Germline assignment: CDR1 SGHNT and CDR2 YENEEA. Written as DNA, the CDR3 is TGTGCCAGCAGCCCTATAGGGTTGGGGGACGAGCAGTACTTC. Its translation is CASSPIGLGDEQYF.

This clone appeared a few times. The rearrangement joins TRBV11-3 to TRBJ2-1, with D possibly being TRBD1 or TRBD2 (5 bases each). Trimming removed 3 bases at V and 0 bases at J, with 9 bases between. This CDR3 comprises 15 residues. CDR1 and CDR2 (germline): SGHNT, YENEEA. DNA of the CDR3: TGTGCCAGCAGCTTGGCAGGGAGCTCCTACAATGAGCAGTTCTTC. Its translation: CASSLAGSSYNEQFF.

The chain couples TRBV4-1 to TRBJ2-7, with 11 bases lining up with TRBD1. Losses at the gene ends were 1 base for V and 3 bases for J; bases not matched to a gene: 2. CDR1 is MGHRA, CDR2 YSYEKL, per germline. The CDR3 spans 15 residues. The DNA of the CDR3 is TGCGCCAGCAGCCAAGCGGACAGGGGGCTCTACGAGCAGTACTTC. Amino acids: CASSQADRGLYEQYF.

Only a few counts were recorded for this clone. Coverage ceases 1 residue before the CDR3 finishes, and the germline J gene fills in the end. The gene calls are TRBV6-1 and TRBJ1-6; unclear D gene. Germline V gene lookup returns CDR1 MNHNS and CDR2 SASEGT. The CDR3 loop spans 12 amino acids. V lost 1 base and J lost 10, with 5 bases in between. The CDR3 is CASSEVLSPLHF. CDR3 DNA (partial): TGTGCCAGCAGTGAAGTTCTATCACCCCTCCAC.

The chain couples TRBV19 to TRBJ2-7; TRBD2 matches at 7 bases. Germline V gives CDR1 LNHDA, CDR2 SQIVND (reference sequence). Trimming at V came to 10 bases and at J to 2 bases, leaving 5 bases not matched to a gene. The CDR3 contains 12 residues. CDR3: CATAGLAYEQYF. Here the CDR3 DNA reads TGTGCCACCGCCGGACTAGCCTACGAGCAGTACTTC. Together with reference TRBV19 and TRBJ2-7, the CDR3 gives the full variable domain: DGGITQSPKYLFRKEGQNVTLSCEQNLNHDAMYWYRQDPGQGLRLIYYSQIVNDFQKGDIAEGYSVSREKKESFPLTVTSAQKNPTAFYLCATAGLAYEQYFGPGTRLTVT.

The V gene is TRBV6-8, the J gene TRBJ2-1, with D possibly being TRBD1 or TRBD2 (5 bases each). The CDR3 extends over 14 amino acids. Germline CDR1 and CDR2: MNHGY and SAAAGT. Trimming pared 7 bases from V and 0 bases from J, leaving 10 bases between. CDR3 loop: CASIRDLSYNEQFF. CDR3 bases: TGTGCCAGCATACGGGACCTCTCCTACAATGAGCAGTTCTTC.

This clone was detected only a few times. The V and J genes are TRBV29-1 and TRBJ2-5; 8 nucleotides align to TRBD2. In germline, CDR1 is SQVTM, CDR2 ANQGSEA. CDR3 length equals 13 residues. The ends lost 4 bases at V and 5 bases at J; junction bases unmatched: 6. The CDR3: CSVGTGGLETQYF. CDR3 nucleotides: TGCAGCGTTGGAACGGGAGGGTTGGAGACCCAGTACTTC.

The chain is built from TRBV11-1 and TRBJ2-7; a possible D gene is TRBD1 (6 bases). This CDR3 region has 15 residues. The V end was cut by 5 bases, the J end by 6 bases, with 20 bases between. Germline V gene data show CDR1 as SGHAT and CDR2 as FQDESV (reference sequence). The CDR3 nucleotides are TGTGCCAGCAGCCGGTCAGGGGTGTCGTGGAGCGAGCAGTACTTC. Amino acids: CASSRSGVSWSEQYF.

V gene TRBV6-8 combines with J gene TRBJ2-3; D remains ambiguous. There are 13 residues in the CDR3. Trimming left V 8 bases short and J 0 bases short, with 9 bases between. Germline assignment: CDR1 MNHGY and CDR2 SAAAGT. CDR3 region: CASEASSTDTQYF. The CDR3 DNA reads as TGTGCCAGCGAGGCGTCTAGCACAGATACGCAGTATTTT.

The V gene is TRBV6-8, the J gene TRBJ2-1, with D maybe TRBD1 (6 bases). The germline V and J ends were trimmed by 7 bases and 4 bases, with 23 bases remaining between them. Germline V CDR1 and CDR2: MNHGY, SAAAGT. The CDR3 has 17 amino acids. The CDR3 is CASMFGDNEGDYNEQFF. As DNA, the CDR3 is TGTGCCAGCATGTTTGGGGACAACGAGGGGGATTACAATGAGCAGTTCTTC.

CDR3 sequence reads: CASSRGAYYEQYF. In DNA form, the CDR3 reads TGTGCCAGTAGTCGGGGGGCTTACTACGAGCAGTACTTC. V usage is TRBV19 and J usage is TRBJ2-7; D might be TRBD2 (7 bases). The CDR3 extends over 13 amino acids. The germline V and J ends were trimmed by 5 bases and 3 bases, with 11 bases remaining between them. Germline assignment: CDR1 LNHDA and CDR2 SQIVND (reference sequence).

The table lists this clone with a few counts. CDR3 in DNA: TGTGCCAGCACCCTAAGAGTGGGGGCCGGGGAGCTGTTTTTT. Translation gives CASTLRVGAGELFF. The gene calls are TRBV12-5 and TRBJ2-2; D may match TRBD1 or TRBD2 (5 bases each). There are 14 residues in the CDR3. Per the germline V gene, CDR1 is LGHNT and CDR2 is FRNRAP.

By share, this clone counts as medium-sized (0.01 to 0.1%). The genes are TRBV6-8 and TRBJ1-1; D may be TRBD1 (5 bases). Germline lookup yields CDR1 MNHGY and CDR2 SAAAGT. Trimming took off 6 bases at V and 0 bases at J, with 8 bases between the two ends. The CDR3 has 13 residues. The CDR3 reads CASRSGMNTEAFF. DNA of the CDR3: TGTGCCAGCAGGTCAGGGATGAACACTGAAGCTTTCTTT.

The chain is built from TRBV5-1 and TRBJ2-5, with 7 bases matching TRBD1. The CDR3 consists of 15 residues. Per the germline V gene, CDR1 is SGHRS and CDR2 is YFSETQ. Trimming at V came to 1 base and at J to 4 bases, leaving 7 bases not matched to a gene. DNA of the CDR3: TGCGCCAGCAGCTTGTATGGGGACAGCTTAGAGACCCAGTACTTC. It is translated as CASSLYGDSLETQYF.